Listed below are T cell receptor beta chains from one sample, sequenced in a study of neoadjuvant anti-PD-1 for oral cavity cancer. Profiling relied on immunoSEQ multiplex PCR, and the TCRdb table lists in-frame clones only, not all of them. The sample lists about 9,300 clones; 66% were seen once. Source: tumor tissue, taken before nivolumab (anti-PD-1) treatment. The receptors were sampled from a person aged 40 to 85 with oral cavity squamous cell carcinoma. CDR3s include the opening cysteine and the closing phenylalanine or tryptophan. The order of the fields is V gene, J gene, D gene, clone size, CDR3 length, CDR3 DNA, CDR3 protein. The D gene is left open where the match is weak. Rows give clone size only sometimes, using once, few, many, or a class for an expanded clone.

V: TRBV27
J: TRBJ2-1
D: -
size: -
length: 16
DNA: TGTGCCAGCAGGGGGGTGGGCGTCAGCTCCTACAATGAGCAGTTCTTC
CDR3: CASRGVGVSSYNEQFF

V: TRBV5-1
J: TRBJ2-1
D: TRBD2
size: -
length: 15
DNA: TGCGCCAGCAGCTCTAGCGGGAGTATCTACAATGAGCAGTTCTTC
CDR3: CASSSSGSIYNEQFF

V: TRBV11-3
J: TRBJ2-1
D: -
size: once
length: 14
DNA: TGTGCCAGCAGCTTAGTCCAGGGGAGAGAGGAGCAGTTCTTC
CDR3: CASSLVQGREEQFF

V: TRBV19
J: TRBJ1-5
D: -
size: -
length: 15
DNA: TGTGCCAGTAGTATAGCAGGGGACCGCAATCAGCCCCAGCATTTT
CDR3: CASSIAGDRNQPQHF

V: TRBV18
J: TRBJ2-6
D: -
size: few
length: 16
DNA: TGTGCCAGCTCACCACCTTCCAGGGCTGGGGCCAACGTCCTGACTTTC
CDR3: CASSPPSRAGANVLTF

V: TRBV27
J: TRBJ2-7
D: -
size: -
length: 14
DNA: TGTGCCAGCAGTTCCCCCCCCGGATCCTACGAGCAGTACTTC
CDR3: CASSSPPGSYEQYF

V: TRBV10-3
J: TRBJ2-2
D: -
size: once
length: 15
DNA: TGTGCCATCAGTCGGCGAGAATTATACACCGGGGAGCTGTTTTTT
CDR3: CAISRRELYTGELFF

V: TRBV15
J: TRBJ2-7
D: TRBD2
size: -
length: 14
DNA: TGTGCCACCAGCAGAGGGACTAGCTCTGACGAGCAGTACTTC
CDR3: CATSRGTSSDEQYF

V: TRBV9
J: TRBJ1-2
D: -
size: -
length: 13
DNA: TGTGCCAGCACCGTGGACCTTAACTATGGCTACACCTTC
CDR3: CASTVDLNYGYTF

V: TRBV19
J: TRBJ1-6
D: -
size: -
length: 13
DNA: TGTGCCAGTAGTATCGATCGCTTCCAACCCCTCCACTTT
CDR3: CASSIDRFQPLHF

V: TRBV10-1
J: TRBJ2-1
D: TRBD2
size: -
length: 15
DNA: TGCGCCAGCAGTCGGACTAGCGGGAGGGCCTCTGAGCAGTTCTTC
CDR3: CASSRTSGRASEQFF

V: TRBV4-2
J: TRBJ2-3
D: -
size: -
length: 16
DNA: TGTGCCAGCAGCCAAGAGGGGGGGCGAGGCACAGATACGCAGTATTTT
CDR3: CASSQEGGRGTDTQYF

V: TRBV7-8
J: TRBJ1-1
D: TRBD1
size: -
length: 16
DNA: TGTGCCAGCAGCCGTTACAGGGGAACCACGAACACTGAAGCTTTCTTT
CDR3: CASSRYRGTTNTEAFF

V: TRBV7-8
J: TRBJ1-2
D: -
size: few
length: 16
DNA: TGTGCCAGCAGCCAAGAGCCCGGACAGAGCAGCTATGGCTACACCTTC
CDR3: CASSQEPGQSSYGYTF

V: TRBV13
J: TRBJ1-3
D: -
size: -
length: 15
DNA: TGTGCCAGCAGCTTAGTCGGTAAAGCTGGAAACACCATATATTTT
CDR3: CASSLVGKAGNTIYF

V: TRBV20-1
J: TRBJ2-1
D: -
size: -
length: 11
DNA: TGCAGTGCCAAGGACTACAATGAGCAGTTCTTC
CDR3: CSAKDYNEQFF

V: TRBV4-2
J: TRBJ1-2
D: TRBD1
size: -
length: 14
DNA: TGTGCCAGCAGCCAAGCCAGGGGGGGGATCATCTACACCTTC
CDR3: CASSQARGGIIYTF

V: TRBV2
J: TRBJ1-5
D: -
size: -
length: 16
DNA: TGTGCCAGCAGTGAAATCCGGGGCCATTTGGTTCAGCCCCAGCATTTT
CDR3: CASSEIRGHLVQPQHF

V: TRBV6-1
J: TRBJ2-3
D: TRBD2
size: -
length: 15
DNA: TGTGCCAGCAGTGAGCTAGCGGGAGGATCAGATACGCAGTATTTT
CDR3: CASSELAGGSDTQYF

V: TRBV5-8
J: TRBJ1-3
D: -
size: few
length: 12
DNA: TGTGCCAGCAGTTCCAGGGGAAACACCATATATTTT
CDR3: CASSSRGNTIYF

V: TRBV18
J: TRBJ2-1
D: -
size: -
length: 16
DNA: TGTGCCAGCTCTACTCGAGTGGGACCTGCCCACAATGAGCAGTTCTTC
CDR3: CASSTRVGPAHNEQFF

V: TRBV5-1
J: TRBJ2-1
D: -
size: -
length: 14
DNA: TGCGCCAGCAGCCCGAACCGGGACTACAATGAGCAGTTCTTC
CDR3: CASSPNRDYNEQFF

V: TRBV7-8
J: TRBJ2-6
D: -
size: -
length: 18
DNA: TGTGCCAGCAGCTTAGTGGTCGCCCGGTTCGCTGGGGCCAACGTCCTGACTTTC
CDR3: CASSLVVARFAGANVLTF

V: TRBV5-5
J: TRBJ2-2
D: -
size: -
length: 16
DNA: TGTGCCAGCAGCTTTAGCTTATTGTCGAACACCGGGGAGCTGTTTTTT
CDR3: CASSFSLLSNTGELFF

V: TRBV27
J: TRBJ2-1
D: -
size: -
length: 15
DNA: TGTGCCAGCAGTCCCGCGAACAGGGTTCTGGTTGAGCAGTTCTTC
CDR3: CASSPANRVLVEQFF